One sample yielded the 26 T cell receptor delta chains listed below, sequenced in a study of γδ T cells in repeated Plasmodium falciparum infection. TCRdb ran CATT on the multiplex PCR reads. Of over 90,000 delta-chain clones listed, approximately 1% are singletons. Gammadelta T cells were flow-sorted from PBMC into Vgamma9/Vdelta2+ and Vdelta2-negative populations for bulk analysis. The sequencing input was gamma-delta T cells from blood. The receptors derive from a pool of human donors (malaria-infected and uninfected, not separated).

Details on this clone: A read error likely explains this, since a far larger clone differs by one base. Additional DNA sequences in this sample encode the identical CDR3. This chain joins TRDV1 and TRDJ1, with TRDD3 as a possible D gene (6 bases). The germline V and J ends were trimmed by 2 bases and 0 bases, with 22 bases remaining between them. The CDR3 has 19 amino acids. Germline V CDR1 and CDR2: TSWWSYY, QGS. The CDR3 here is CALGECRDPWGANTDKLIF. DNA of the CDR3: TGTGCTCTTGGGGAATGTAGAGACCCATGGGGGGCCAACACCGATAAACTCATCTTT.

In regard to this clone: The protein that TCRdb holds for this DNA derives from a much larger clone and differs from the translated DNA at residue 17, which likely indicates a read error; the protein shown here is translated from the DNA. The CDR3 nucleotides are TGTGCTCTTGGGGAACTATACTGTACTGGGGGATACACGAAACCTTACGCCGATAAACTCATCTTT. It encodes CALGELYCTGGYTKPYADKLIF. The gene calls are TRDV1 and TRDJ1; 12 bases align to TRDD3. The CDR3 has 22 amino acids. With V trimmed by 0 bases and J by 3 bases, 20 bases remained unmatched. Germline V lookup: CDR1 TSWWSYY, CDR2 QGS.

This clone was detected a few times. The TCRdb protein comes from a much larger clone and disagrees with this DNA's translation at residue 4, likely due to a read error; the protein given here is derived from the DNA. CDR3 bases: TGTGCTCTTGAGGAACTATCCTACCAGGGGGATAGCTACACCGATAAACTCATCTTT. This translates into CALEELSYQGDSYTDKLIF. The chain carries TRDV1 and TRDJ1; 8 bases line up with TRDD3. As TCRdb names no J gene, one was assigned here on the basis of a DNA match to germline. The CDR3 length is 19 residues. Germline V gene data show CDR1 as TSWWSYY and CDR2 as QGS.

This clone was counted a few times. Translating this DNA gives a protein that differs at residue 8 from the TCRdb one, which belongs to a much larger clone; a read error is likely, and the protein shown is this translation. The chain is built from TRDV2 and TRDJ1; TRDD3 matches 7 bases. Here the J gene came from matching the DNA to germline, since TCRdb omits it. The CDR3 contains 18 residues. CDR1 GEAIGNYY and CDR2 EKD come from the germline V gene. V gave up 0 bases and J gave up 0 bases; unmatched junction bases: 12. Here the CDR3 reads CACDTVGETHLYTDKLIF. The CDR3 DNA is TGTGCCTGTGACACCGTGGGGGAAACTCACCTGTACACCGATAAACTCATCTTT.

This clone has more than one count but fewer than ten. The protein TCRdb lists belongs to a much larger clone and differs from this DNA's translation at residue 11, which points to a read error; the protein shown is made from the DNA. The chain links TRDV2 to TRDJ2, with TRDD3 identical over 7 bases. TCRdb carries no J gene annotation; the J gene was assigned here by matching the DNA with germline. V dropped 0 bases and J dropped 4; count of bases not matched to a gene: 10. The CDR3 is made up of 17 amino acids. Germline CDR1 is GEAIGNYY and CDR2 is EKD. The CDR3 protein is CACDTVGGDKKTAQLFF. Here the CDR3 DNA reads TGTGCCTGTGACACCGTCGGCGGGGATAAGAAGACAGCACAACTCTTCTTT.

A word on this clone: A far larger clone differs by one base, so this is likely a read error. The same CDR3 can be traced to other DNA sequences in this sample. This sequence joins TRDV1 and TRDJ2; TRDD3 might be the D (8 bases). Trimming pared 3 bases from V and 1 base from J, leaving 33 bases between. CDR1 and CDR2 (germline): TSWWSYY, QGS. This CDR3 contains 23 residues. CDR3 DNA sequence: TGTGCTCTTGGGGATCTAAGTCTTCCTAGCCAGACTGGGGGGTGTAATTTGACAGCACAACTCTTCTTT. Its protein is CALGDLSLPSQTGGCNLTAQLFF.

This clone has ten or more counts. The same CDR3 arises from other DNA sequences in this sample as well. The CDR3 region is CALGELLFQGGYAPDKLIF. The CDR3 DNA reads as TGTGCTCTTGGGGAACTGCTCTTCCAAGGGGGATACGCGCCCGATAAACTCATCTTT. J is TRDJ1 and V is TRDV1; 10 nucleotides align to TRDD3. This CDR3 has 19 residues. Germline CDR1 and CDR2: TSWWSYY and QGS. Germline trimming cut 0 bases from V and 3 bases from J; bases unmatched to any gene: 13.

This clone was seen ten or more times. J is TRDJ1 and V is TRDV1, with 8 bases matching TRDD3. The V gene's germline CDR1 is TSWWSYY and CDR2 QGS. CDR3 length equals 18 residues. V lost 0 bases, J lost 0 bases, and 9 bases stayed unmatched. The CDR3 bases are TGTGCTCTTGGGGAACTTCACACTGGGGGCCATTACACCGATAAACTCATCTTT. This gives the protein CALGELHTGGHYTDKLIF.

In the case of this clone: Translating this DNA gives a protein that differs at residue 4 from the TCRdb one, which belongs to a much larger clone; a read error is likely, and the protein shown is this translation. The genes are TRDV3 and TRDJ1; 11 bases align to TRDD3. The V gene's germline CDR1 is TVYSNPD and CDR2 GDNSRS (reference sequence). The V and J ends lost 2 bases and 0 bases, in that order; junction bases with no gene match: 32. This CDR3 is 24 amino acids long. The CDR3 sequence: CAFPVQDWGIYHSATVFYTDKLIF. Here the CDR3 DNA reads TGTGCCTTTCCAGTTCAAGACTGGGGGATATACCACTCCGCTACAGTATTCTACACCGATAAACTCATCTTT.

This clone was detected many times. J is TRDJ1 and V is TRDV2; D is perhaps TRDD3 (5 bases). No J segment appears in TCRdb, so it was assigned here by matching the sequence to germline. The CDR3 extends over 20 amino acids. Germline CDR1 is GEAIGNYY and CDR2 is EKD. V lost 0 bases to trimming and J lost 0 bases, with 25 bases between them. The CDR3 bases are TGTGCCTGTGACACCGTCGGGGACGGGGGTTTACGAGCTTACACCGATAAACTCATCTTT. It translates to CACDTVGDGGLRAYTDKLIF.

On this clone itself: A far larger clone is a single base away, which makes a read error likely. The same CDR3 also results from other DNA sequences found in this sample. The chain couples TRDV3 to TRDJ1; a possible D gene is TRDD2 (6 bases). Here the J gene came from matching the DNA to germline, since TCRdb omits it. Per germline, CDR1 TVYSNPD and CDR2 GDNSRS (reference sequence). With 3 bases removed from V and 10 bases from J, the gap between germline ends came to 48 bases. The CDR3 loop spans 22 amino acids. DNA for the CDR3: TGTGCCTTCAATCACCTTCTTCCTCCGTCGGTACTCTCAAACATCGGAGGTTGGAGACTCATCTTT. Its translation: CAFNHLLPPSVLSNIGGWRLIF.

About this clone: TCRdb's protein for this DNA is that of a much larger clone and differs from the translation at residue 15, likely a read error; the protein shown is the DNA translation. The V gene is TRDV1, the J gene TRDJ1; TRDD3 matches 7 bases. TCRdb offers no J gene call, so here the DNA was matched to germline to obtain one. The CDR3 covers 23 residues. The germline V gene has CDR1 TSWWSYY and CDR2 QGS. Unmatched junction bases numbered 26, after V lost 0 bases and J lost 1 base. CDR3 loop: CALGELAHQIGDGGHQPTDKLIF. As DNA, the CDR3 is TGTGCTCTTGGGGAACTAGCCCATCAAATTGGAGATGGGGGACACCAACCCACCGATAAACTCATCTTT.

This clone was seen repeatedly, ten times or more. The genes are TRDV1 and TRDJ1, with D tentatively TRDD3 (6 bases). Trimming pared 1 base from V and 1 base from J, leaving 34 bases between. Germline V gives CDR1 TSWWSYY, CDR2 QGS. This CDR3 spans 23 amino acids. The CDR3 is CALGERTSLVGDLFKPATDKLIF. CDR3 DNA sequence: TGTGCTCTTGGGGAACGAACCTCTCTCGTTGGGGATCTATTTAAGCCCGCCACCGATAAACTCATCTTT.

Note on this clone: A far larger clone is off by one base, so a read error is likely. The same CDR3 also results from other DNA sequences found in this sample. The chain couples TRDV1 to TRDJ1; 7 bases line up with TRDD3. The J gene, missing from TCRdb, was assigned here through DNA to germline matching. The germline CDR1 and CDR2 sequences are TSWWSYY and QGS. The CDR3 has 18 residues. The CDR3 nucleotides are TGTGCTCTTGGAGAACTTCGCCCAATCTGGGGGTACACCGATAAACTCATCTTT. Translated: CALGELRPIWGYTDKLIF.

This clone was seen a few times. A far larger clone is off by one base, so a read error is likely. This sample also contains other DNA sequences that code for the same CDR3. The J gene is TRDJ1, the V gene TRDV1; D is undetermined. TCRdb carries no J gene annotation; the J gene was assigned here by matching the DNA with germline. The germline CDR1 and CDR2 sequences are TSWWSYY and QGS. CDR3 length equals 11 residues. CDR3 DNA: TGTGCCCTTGACATTTTCGATAAACTCATCTTT. This codes for CALDIFDKLIF.

Note on this clone: The TCRdb record carries a much larger clone's protein, which differs from this DNA's translation at residue 7; a read error is the likely cause, and the protein listed here is the DNA translation. The chain links TRDV2 to TRDJ1; D is uncertain. TCRdb gives no J gene; it was assigned here by matching the DNA to germline. The CDR3 loop spans 18 amino acids. Germline values: CDR1 GEAIGNYY, CDR2 EKD. Deletions cut 3 bases from V and 0 bases from J, with 22 bases between. The CDR3: CACDLLRGPLEYTDKLIF. CDR3 DNA: TGTGCCTGTGACTTACTGAGGGGTCCTTTGGAGTACACCGATAAACTCATCTTT.

A few counts support this clone. TCRdb's protein for this DNA is that of a much larger clone and differs from the translation at residue 3, likely a read error; the protein shown is the DNA translation. The J gene went uncalled, whereas the V gene is TRDV1. The CDR3 is made up of 13 amino acids. Germline V gene lookup returns CDR1 TSWWSYY and CDR2 QGS. CDR3 amino acids: CAPGEQVRGDLIF. CDR3 DNA sequence: TGTGCTCCTGGGGAGCAAGTAAGGGGTGATCTCATCTTT.

As regards this clone: A far more abundant clone sits one base away, making this likely a read error. The sample has other DNA sequences that encode this CDR3 too. The V gene is TRDV1, but the J gene lacks a call; TRDD3, the table's D call, was not compared with the DNA. The germline V gene has CDR1 TSWWSYY and CDR2 QGS. CDR3 size: 16 residues. The CDR3 bases are TGTGCTCTTGGGAACTTCCCGAGGTACTGGGTTGGGGAGCTCATCTTT. This encodes CALGNFPRYWVGELIF.

Many counts were recorded for this clone. DNA for the CDR3: TGTGCTCTTGGGGAAAAGTACTGGGCTCATGGGGGTAAACTCATCTTT. The encoded protein is CALGEKYWAHGGKLIF. V and J are TRDV1 and TRDJ1; perhaps TRDD3 as D (6 bases). The CDR3 spans 16 residues. The germline V and J ends were trimmed by 2 bases and 7 bases, with 20 bases remaining between them. Germline CDR1 and CDR2: TSWWSYY and QGS.

In the case of this clone: A read error likely explains why the TCRdb protein, taken from a much larger clone, differs from this DNA's translation at residue 4; the protein shown is translated from the DNA. The chain links TRDV2 to TRDJ1; 8 bases are shared with TRDD3. The J gene is absent in TCRdb and was assigned here via DNA matching to germline. The germline V gene has CDR1 GEAIGNYY and CDR2 EKD. This CDR3 region has 18 residues. The CDR3 nucleotides read TGTGCCTGTTACACCGTCGCACTGGGGGCCCGGTACACCGATAAACTCATCTTT. It yields the protein CACYTVALGARYTDKLIF.

In regard to this clone: TCRdb shows a much larger clone's protein in place of this DNA's translation, and the two differ at residue 14, likely through a read error; the protein shown is translated from the DNA. J is TRDJ1 and V is TRDV1; no reliable D call. The J gene was not available in TCRdb and was assigned here by matching the DNA to germline segments. The CDR3 contains 17 residues. Trimming took off 2 bases at V and 10 bases at J, with 26 bases between the two ends. CDR1 is TSWWSYY, CDR2 QGS, per germline. Written as DNA, the CDR3 is TGTGCTCTTGGGGAAATTACGGCCTTTACTGTATTGTATAGACTCATCTTT. Its protein product is CALGEITAFTVLYRLIF.

With respect to this clone: The TCRdb record carries a much larger clone's protein, which differs from this DNA's translation at residue 3; a read error is the likely cause, and the protein listed here is the DNA translation. The chain is built from TRDV1 and TRDJ1, with D tentatively TRDD3 (6 bases). No J gene is reported in TCRdb; it was inferred here by comparing the DNA with germline. This CDR3 spans 20 amino acids. Looked up from germline, CDR1 is TSWWSYY and CDR2 is QGS. DNA for the CDR3: TGTGCTCCTGGGGAAATTAAAGGATACCACAGGGGACCCTACACCGATAAACTCATCTTT. Translating gives CAPGEIKGYHRGPYTDKLIF.

Concerning this clone: A far more abundant clone sits one base away, making this likely a read error. Other DNA variants within this sample encode the same CDR3. V usage is TRDV2 and J usage is TRDJ1; the D gene is possibly TRDD3 (5 bases). As TCRdb names no J gene, one was assigned here on the basis of a DNA match to germline. The CDR3 spans 15 residues. Trimming took 1 base from V and 10 from J, leaving 21 bases between them. CDR1 is GEAIGNYY, CDR2 EKD, per germline. Here the CDR3 reads CACDTLELNWKGLIF. The CDR3 DNA is TGTGCCTGTGACACGTTGGAATTGAACTGGAAGGGACTCATCTTT.

There are a few counts of this clone. This likely stems from a read error, as it lies one base from a far larger clone. The same CDR3 can be traced to other DNA sequences in this sample. CDR3 in amino acids: CACDTAFPDVLGDRCSWDTRQMFF. CDR3 sequence (DNA): TGTGCCTGTGACACCGCGTTTCCCGACGTACTGGGGGACCGTTGCTCCTGGGACACCCGGCAGATGTTTTTC. The gene calls are TRDV2 and TRDJ3; 9 bases match TRDD3. TCRdb records no J gene; here it was assigned by comparing the DNA to germline. The CDR3 is 24 amino acids. Germline lookup yields CDR1 GEAIGNYY and CDR2 EKD.

To note about this clone: Since a far larger clone is one base different, this is likely a read error. This sample also contains other DNA sequences that code for the same CDR3. This chain uses TRDV1 with TRDJ1; D perhaps matches TRDD3 (7 bases). Because TCRdb records no J gene, it was assigned here through a match of the DNA to germline. The CDR3 loop spans 19 amino acids. The V end was cut by 5 bases, the J end by 2 bases, with 27 bases between. Looked up from germline, CDR1 is TSWWSYY and CDR2 is QGS. The CDR3 protein is CALGNLPGGWGQYTDKLIF. For the CDR3, the DNA is TGTGCTCTTGGGAACCTTCCGGGCGGCTGGGGGCAGTATACCGATAAACTCATCTTT.

This clone was seen more than once but under ten times. The protein recorded in TCRdb matches a much larger clone and deviates from this DNA's translation at residue 3, suggesting a read error; the protein here is obtained by translating the DNA. The CDR3: CARDTGGNWGNPYTDKLIF. For the CDR3, the DNA is TGTGCCCGTGACACCGGGGGTAACTGGGGGAATCCTTACACCGATAAACTCATCTTT. The rearrangement uses TRDV2 and TRDJ1, with 9 bases fitting TRDD3. Here the J gene was assigned by germline matching of the DNA, as TCRdb has none. Per germline, CDR1 GEAIGNYY and CDR2 EKD. The CDR3 spans 19 residues.